This T cell receptor beta chain originates from a study of T-cell memory formation after mild COVID-19. CDR1 and CDR2 from the germline V gene are LGHNA and YNFKEQ. The length of the CDR3 is 15 residues. V lost 1 base and J lost 5, with 13 bases in between. Study-level results: The appearance of some responding clones in pre-infection memory suggested that cross-reactive memory joined. Confirmation was lacking for SARS-CoV-2 specificity of second-wave clones that peaked on day 37.

This clonotype appeared a few times. No antigen is known for it. TCRdb re-called the 5' RACE reads through MiXCR, storing one row per CDR3 protein. Of about 180,000 distinct CDR3 sequences in the sample, about a fifth are singletons; the top ten hold more than 3%. The chain couples TRBV4-2 to TRBJ2-3, with a tentative D call TRBD2 (7 bases). This receptor was obtained from a man aged 18 to 29 who had mild COVID-19 (a few samples of this study predate the infection). Cell type and time point are not known. The sequencing input was PBMCs or a T cell subset sorted from them (not recorded which). In DNA form, the CDR3 reads TGTGCCAGCAGCCAAGCTGCGGGGGCCGGAGATACGCAGTATTTT. Translating gives CASSQAAGAGDTQYF.